This T cell receptor (beta chain) is drawn from a study of breast tumors, draining lymph nodes, adjacent tissues. Study-level points and caveats: Luminal-like breast cancer showed significantly greater tumor-nontumor repertoire similarity than basal-like breast cancer did. That most tumor T cells come from lymph nodes remained unproven. Tumor TCR diversity was below lymph nodes but above nontumor tissue.

The table lists this clonotype with a few counts. What it recognizes is unknown. Samples came from axillary lymph nodes draining the breast cancer. V lost 0 bases and J lost 5; bases outside the gene matches: 18. Germline V lookup: CDR1 DFQATT, CDR2 SNEGSKA (reference sequence). The CDR3 sequence is 19 residues long. TCRdb recomputed calls from the multiplex PCR reads with MiXCR, one row per CDR3 protein. This sample has under 250,000 distinct CDR3 sequences, with about a third found just once. Sequencing was done on a sample of axillary lymph node tissue. The chain is built from TRBV20-1 and TRBJ2-1; 8 bases agree with TRBD2. The receptor's source is a female donor with breast cancer. Some clones in this sample may be carry-over from other donors' samples. The CDR3 nucleotides are TGCAGTGCTAGAGATACGATTAGCGGGACAATTCTCCCTCACAATGAGCAGTTCTTC. Its translation: CSARDTISGTILPHNEQFF.